This TCR beta chain was sequenced for a study of CXCR3-negative and CXCR3-positive naive CD8 T cells. As for this clonotype: Antigen: not known.

The libraries of TRB cDNA were constructed through 5' RACE using UMI labels. TCRdb reprocessed the 5' RACE reads, with one entry per CDR3 protein and no DNA. The ten most abundant clones cover 0.55% to 0.8% of a sample with tens of thousands of distinct CDR3 sequences. Triplicate sorts of about 300,000 cells per CD8+ subset. General study results and limits: Whereas memory cells differed, naive CXCR3-negative and CXCR3-positive cells shared similar TRBV-TRBJ usage. High diversity, comparable across both naive subsets, contrasted with much lower diversity in memory CD8+ cells. Naive cells with CXCR3 showed TRB CDR3s that were more hydrophobic than those in CXCR3-negative naive cells.

This CDR3 contains 14 residues. Germline V CDR1 and CDR2: ENHRY, SYGVKD. The V call is TRBV10-3, the J call TRBJ2-7. Sample: naive CXCR3+ CD8+ T cells from blood. Subset noted: CD45RO-CCR7+CD27+CD95- naive CD8+ T cells expressing CXCR3 (TNR3+). This sequence was found in a human donor in good health. Some clones in this sample may be carry-over from other donors' samples. CDR3 sequence reads: CAISEQGSSYEQYF.